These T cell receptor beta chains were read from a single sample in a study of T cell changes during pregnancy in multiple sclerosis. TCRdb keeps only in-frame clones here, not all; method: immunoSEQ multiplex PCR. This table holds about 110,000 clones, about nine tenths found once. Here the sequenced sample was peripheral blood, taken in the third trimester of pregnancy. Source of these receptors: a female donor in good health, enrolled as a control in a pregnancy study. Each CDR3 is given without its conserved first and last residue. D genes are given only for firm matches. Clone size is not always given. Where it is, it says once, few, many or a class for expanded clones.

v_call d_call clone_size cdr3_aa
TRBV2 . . ASSEARNYEQY
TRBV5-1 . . ASSLEGSGGEKLF
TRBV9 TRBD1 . ASSAGQSYEQY
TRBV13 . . ASSSGRGYEQY
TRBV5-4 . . ASSLGQSTNEKLF
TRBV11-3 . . ASSLGGENTEAF
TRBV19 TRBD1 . ASSTRQGDGYT
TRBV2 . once ASVELGDITEAF
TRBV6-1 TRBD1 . ASSDRGQTGELF
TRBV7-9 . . ASSLGAAAVLNTEAF
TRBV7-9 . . ASSDLRRQPYGYT
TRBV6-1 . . ASSEDPGAVSGELF
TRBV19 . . ASHPPGVDNSPLH
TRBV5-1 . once ASSLGGSGANVLT
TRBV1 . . TSSQDSGASVFKLDTQY
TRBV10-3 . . AISDRQGLNEAF
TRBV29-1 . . SVELRDPEETQY
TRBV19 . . ASQPPGGGTTEAF
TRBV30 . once AWSVTTSGSYNSPLH
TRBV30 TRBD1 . AWSLTGNEQF
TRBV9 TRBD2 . ASNRGGLAYNEQF
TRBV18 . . ASSPPSLAGYTEAF
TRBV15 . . ATSTRTGVETQY
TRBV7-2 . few ASSLFGERQETQY
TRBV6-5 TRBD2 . ASSYSFRGGTQY
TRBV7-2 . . ASSSGDTLTEAF
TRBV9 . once ASSVTGLDNQPQH
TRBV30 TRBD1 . AWSPRTGFWGAF
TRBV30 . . AWTGVYGYT
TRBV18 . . ASSPPGPDRLAASGNTIY
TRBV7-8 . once ASSLVSNYGYT
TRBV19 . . ASSLGIRGNEQF
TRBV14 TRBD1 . ASSQMDRGTYNEQF
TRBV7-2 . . ASSQVSPEAF
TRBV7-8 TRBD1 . ASSRNPGTGNYGYT
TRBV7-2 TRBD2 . ASSLEAGASTDTQY
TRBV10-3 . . AISAPGTGNTIY
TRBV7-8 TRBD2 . ASSVGGGAKNIQY
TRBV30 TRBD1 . AWSQDRDGNQPQH
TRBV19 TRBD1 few ASSSTGDTEAF
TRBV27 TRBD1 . ASSLYPPGQGSYEQY
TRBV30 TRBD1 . AWSVFGQGVTGELF
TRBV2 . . ASRGLQEGGTEAF
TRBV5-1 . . ASSLERGGYTEAF
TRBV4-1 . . ASSQDLRGSSEAF
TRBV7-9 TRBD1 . ASSPGQGRNEKLF
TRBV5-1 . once ASSLELGAGSTNTGELF
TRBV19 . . ASSIGGGGQPQH
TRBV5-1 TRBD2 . ASSLTSGGAKSTDTQY
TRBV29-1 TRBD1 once SVSTDRVEF
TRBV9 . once ASSVGGSEGNTIY
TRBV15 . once ATSRVTLYQETQY
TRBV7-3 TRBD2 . ASGTSGGAYNEQF